Each of the 21 T cell receptor beta chains below was sequenced from the same sample in a study of PD-1 blockade in classical Hodgkin lymphoma. Every one of the patients relapsed after autologous stem cell transplantation (brentuximab vedotin exposure was variable). Data came from immunoSEQ multiplex PCR; TCRdb stores just in-frame clones and leaves some out. The sample includes tens of thousands of clones, roughly 91% of them seen just once. The source material was peripheral blood mononuclear cells (PBMCs), sampled at baseline. These receptors all come from a human donor with classical Hodgkin lymphoma.

This sequence joins TRBV7-3 and TRBJ2-7; 9 bases agree with TRBD1. The CDR3 totals 12 residues. Unmatched junction bases numbered 3, after V lost 8 bases and J lost 4 bases. Per germline, CDR1 SGHTA and CDR2 FQGTGA. This CDR3 is CASGTGRYEQYF. CDR3 in DNA: TGTGCCAGCGGGACAGGGAGGTACGAGCAGTACTTC.

The V and J genes are TRBV18 and TRBJ1-6, with unresolved D. The germline CDR1 and CDR2 sequences are KGHSH and LQKENI. The V end was cut by 6 bases, the J end by 0 bases, with 9 bases between. The CDR3 has 15 amino acids. The CDR3 DNA is TGTGCCAGCTCTCAGATGAGCTCCTATAATTCACCCCTCCACTTT. This sequence encodes CASSQMSSYNSPLHF.

V gene TRBV27 combines with J gene TRBJ2-7; 7 positions match TRBD1. The CDR3 sequence is 15 residues long. Germline-derived CDR1 and CDR2 are MNHEY and SMNVEV (reference sequence). After removal of 5 bases from V and 0 bases from J, the junction contained 7 bases not matched to a gene. DNA of the CDR3: TGTGCCAGCAGTCCTCGGGACAGCCTCTCCTACGAGCAGTACTTC. Protein: CASSPRDSLSYEQYF.

This clone appeared a single time. The V and J genes are TRBV27 and TRBJ1-5; TRBD1 is a possible D gene (5 bases). Looked up from germline, CDR1 is MNHEY and CDR2 is SMNVEV (reference sequence). V lost 5 bases and J lost 6, with 14 bases in between. The CDR3 covers 14 residues. This CDR3 reads CASSLNDRTQPQHF. Here the CDR3 DNA reads TGTGCCAGCAGTCTGAATGACAGAACTCAGCCCCAGCATTTT.

V is TRBV5-6 and J is TRBJ1-5, with 8 bases fitting TRBD1. After removal of 1 base from V and 7 bases from J, the junction contained 10 bases not matched to a gene. The CDR3 consists of 16 residues. Germline CDR1 reads SGHDT; CDR2 reads YYEEEE. CDR3 residues: CASSLYNRGLSQPQHF. The DNA for the CDR3 is TGTGCCAGCAGCTTGTATAACAGGGGGTTAAGCCAGCCCCAGCATTTT.

CDR3 nucleotide sequence: TGCGCCAGCAGTCTGCCAGCGGGAGGTGATTGGGATACGCAGTATTTT. It is translated as CASSLPAGGDWDTQYF. V gene TRBV23-1 combines with J gene TRBJ2-3; 9 bases are a match to TRBD2. TRBV23-1 is classed as an ORF, of uncertain function. The CDR3 runs 16 residues. Trimming removed 4 bases from V and 6 bases from J; junction bases left unmatched: 11.

V usage is TRBV19 and J usage is TRBJ1-5; D is ambiguous. CDR1 is LNHDA, CDR2 SQIVND, per germline (reference sequence). Trimming shortened V by 0 bases and J by 2 bases, and 8 bases separated the two germline ends. The length of the CDR3 is 15 residues. CDR3 in DNA: TGTGCCAGTAGTATAGATGGGGAGCGCAATCAGCCCCAGCATTTT. It translates to CASSIDGERNQPQHF.

CDR3: CASSSNGGRADNEQFF. Written as DNA, the CDR3 is TGTGCCAGCAGTTCTAACGGGGGGAGGGCGGACAATGAGCAGTTCTTC. The chain is built from TRBV5-8 and TRBJ2-1, with 7 bases fitting TRBD2. Germline loops: CDR1 SGHTS, CDR2 YDEGEE. The CDR3 spans 16 residues. Losses at the gene ends were 5 bases for V and 5 bases for J; bases not matched to a gene: 13.

This sequence joins TRBV27 and TRBJ1-4; 9 nucleotides match TRBD1. V dropped 5 bases and J dropped 5; count of bases not matched to a gene: 6. From germline, CDR1 is MNHEY and CDR2 SMNVEV (reference sequence). CDR3 length equals 15 residues. The chain's CDR3 is CASSEWTGENEKLFF. DNA of the CDR3: TGTGCCAGCAGTGAGTGGACAGGGGAAAATGAAAAACTGTTTTTT.

This rearrangement joins TRBV5-3 to TRBJ1-4; 8 bases line up with TRBD1. TRBV5-3 is recorded as an ORF, its role being uncertain. The CDR3 is 18 amino acids. The J segment lost 1 base and the V segment lost 2 bases, leaving 10 bases of the junction unmatched. The CDR3 DNA reads TGTGCCAGAAGCTTAGAAGGGACAGGCCCTGTAACTAATGAAAAACTGTTTTTT. Its protein is CARSLEGTGPVTNEKLFF.

V usage is TRBV6-5 and J usage is TRBJ2-2, with 7 bases that match TRBD1. Germline V gene data show CDR1 as MNHEY and CDR2 as SVGAGI. Unmatched junction bases numbered 3, after V lost 0 bases and J lost 5 bases. CDR3 length equals 15 residues. Here the CDR3 DNA reads TGTGCCAGCAGTTACTCCTGGACAGGAACCGGGGAGCTGTTTTTT. Translation: CASSYSWTGTGELFF.

The chain combines TRBV7-6 with TRBJ2-1; TRBD2 might be the D (6 bases). V lost 3 bases to trimming and J lost 10 bases, with 13 bases between them. The CDR3 loop spans 13 amino acids. Germline loops: CDR1 SGHVS, CDR2 FNYEAQ. The CDR3 sequence is CASSFRRVDEQFF. CDR3 sequence (DNA): TGTGCCAGCAGCTTCAGGAGGGTTGACGAGCAGTTCTTC. Full variable domain (missing parts from reference TRBV7-6 and TRBJ2-1): GAGVSQSPRYKVTKRGQDVALRCDPISGHVSLYWYRQALGQGPEFLTYFNYEAQQDKSGLPNDRFSAERPEGSISTLTIQRTEQRDSAMYRCASSFRRVDEQFFGPGTRLTVL.

The chain combines TRBV5-1 with TRBJ2-2; 8 bases match TRBD2. The CDR3 is 17 amino acids. V lost 0 bases and J lost 0; bases outside the gene matches: 4. Germline V gene sequence: CDR1 SGHRS, CDR2 YFSETQ. The CDR3 nucleotides are TGCGCCAGCAGCTTGGAGGGTAGCGGGGCGAACACCGGGGAGCTGTTTTTT. It translates to CASSLEGSGANTGELFF.

This clone has more than one count but fewer than ten. The chain joins TRBV30 to TRBJ1-6; D call uncertain. Germline CDR1 and CDR2: GTSNPN and SVGIG (reference sequence). The ends were cut back, 4 bases at V and 3 bases at J, with 19 bases in the middle. This CDR3 contains 17 residues. The CDR3 loop reads CAWTTRLKPNYNSPLHF. The CDR3 bases are TGTGCCTGGACCACCCGGTTGAAGCCAAACTATAATTCACCCCTCCACTTT.

CDR3 sequence reads: CASGSSAGGGTDTQYF. The CDR3 DNA follows: TGTGCTAGTGGCTCTTCGGCGGGAGGTGGTACAGATACGCAGTATTTT. This sequence joins TRBV12-5 and TRBJ2-3; 8 bases align to TRBD2. V lost 6 bases and J lost 3; bases outside the gene matches: 11. Germline V gene sequence: CDR1 LGHNT, CDR2 FRNRAP. CDR3 length: 16 amino acids. The variable domain in full, with the rest retrieved from reference TRBV12-5 and TRBJ2-3, is DARVTQTPRHKVTEMGQEVTMRCQPILGHNTVFWYRQTMMQGLELLAYFRNRAPLDDSGMPKDRFSAEMPDATLATLKIQPSEPRDSAVYFCASGSSAGGGTDTQYFGPGTRLTVL.

This clone was seen once. The chain uses TRBV5-8 and TRBJ2-7, with D perhaps matching TRBD1 (6 bases). Trimming removed 5 bases from V and 1 base from J, with 16 bases in between. Germline-derived CDR1 and CDR2 are SGHTS and YDEGEE. The CDR3 has 15 residues. The CDR3 DNA follows: TGTGCCAGCAGGCGGACTGGGGGCTTTTCCTACGAGCAGTACTTC. It encodes CASRRTGGFSYEQYF.

The chain carries TRBV18 and TRBJ1-4, with 10 positions matching TRBD1. Trimming took 3 bases from V and 6 from J; bases not matched to a gene: 4. CDR3 length: 15 residues. From germline, CDR1 is KGHSH and CDR2 LQKENI. CDR3 sequence reads: CASSPRDRGDEKLFF. CDR3 bases: TGTGCCAGCTCACCCCGGGACAGGGGTGATGAAAAACTGTTTTTT.

The J gene is TRBJ2-3, the V gene TRBV5-5; 9 bases map to TRBD2. CDR3 length: 16 residues. Germline CDR1 is SGHKS and CDR2 is YYEKEE (reference sequence). V dropped 0 bases and J dropped 1; count of bases not matched to a gene: 3. In DNA, the CDR3 is TGTGCCAGCAGCTTGGGGTCTAGCGGGGGCACAGATACGCAGTATTTT. Protein product: CASSLGSSGGTDTQYF.

The rearrangement joins TRBV7-3 to TRBJ2-2, with D perhaps being TRBD1 or TRBD2 (5 bases each). The CDR3 totals 13 residues. V was clipped by 4 bases and J by 7 bases, with 10 bases between them. Germline loops: CDR1 SGHTA, CDR2 FQGTGA. CDR3 bases: TGTGCCAGCAGCTCCCAGGGAGACGGGGAGCTGTTTTTT. Protein product: CASSSQGDGELFF.

In its sample, this clone was seen a few times. The chain uses TRBV4-1 and TRBJ1-4, with D possibly being TRBD1 (5 bases). CDR1 is MGHRA and CDR2 is YSYEKL in the germline V gene. The V gene lost 4 bases and the J gene lost 5 bases, with 14 bases spanning the gap. The CDR3 totals 15 residues. Here the CDR3 reads CASSLTDSANEKLFF. The CDR3 DNA reads as TGCGCCAGCAGCCTCACTGACAGCGCAAATGAAAAACTGTTTTTT.

The chain uses TRBV5-1 and TRBJ2-2; D gene unclear. Germline CDR1 SGHRS, CDR2 YFSETQ. The CDR3 length is 13 residues. Deletions cut 0 bases from V and 9 bases from J, with 9 bases between. The CDR3 region is CASSLEAFRELFF. CDR3 bases: TGCGCCAGCAGCTTGGAGGCTTTCCGGGAGCTGTTTTTT.